A single sample is the source of the 5 T cell receptor beta chains below, sequenced in a study of cytomegalovirus exposure and HLA in healthy donors. 60 Vbeta and 13 Jbeta primers were used in PCR. Repertoires were generated with immunoSEQ multiplex PCR, while TCRdb's copy carries only in-frame clones and drops some. The sample yields some 100,000 clones, around three quarters seen once. What was sequenced was PBMCs. The receptors derive from a man in his forties or fifties in good health and CMV-seropositive.

Here the CDR3 DNA reads TGTGCCATCAGTCCAATGCCGTTGGGACAGGGGGCCGGGAATGAGCAGTTCTTC. It encodes CAISPMPLGQGAGNEQFF. This chain joins TRBV10-3 and TRBJ2-1, with 12 bases matching TRBD1. Germline CDR1 ENHRY, CDR2 SYGVKD. Germline trimming cut 5 bases from V and 7 bases from J; bases unmatched to any gene: 15. The CDR3 loop spans 18 amino acids.

This clone occurred a few times. This chain links TRBV6-1 with TRBJ2-7; 9 positions match TRBD1. Germline lookup yields CDR1 MNHNS and CDR2 SASEGT. Losses at the gene ends were 5 bases for V and 4 bases for J; bases not matched to a gene: 6. The CDR3 totals 14 residues. CDR3 sequence reads: CASSFPGTGYEQYF. Written as DNA, the CDR3 is TGTGCCAGCAGTTTCCCCGGGACAGGGTACGAGCAGTACTTC.

This clone was seen more than once but under ten times. V is TRBV21-1 and J is TRBJ1-5; no check of the table's D call, TRBD1, against the DNA was made. TRBV21-1 is a pseudogene locus. The CDR3 length is 13 residues. CDR3 sequence: CASSKGANQPQHF. The CDR3 region has the DNA TGTGCCAGCAGCAAAGGGGCAAATCAGCCCCAGCATTTT.

The rearrangement uses TRBV5-4 and TRBJ1-3; 10 bases match TRBD1. The length of the CDR3 is 16 residues. Unmatched junction bases numbered 7, after V lost 3 bases and J lost 4 bases. Germline CDR1 is SGHNT and CDR2 is YYREEE (reference sequence). Here the CDR3 DNA reads TGTGCCAGCAGCTCGGGACAGGGGTTCGGCGGAAACACCATATATTTT. This translates into CASSSGQGFGGNTIYF.

V and J are TRBV27 and TRBJ2-6; TRBD1 agrees at 7 bases. The trim removed 5 bases at V and 0 bases at J, leaving 7 bases unmatched. The V gene's germline CDR1 is MNHEY and CDR2 SMNVEV (reference sequence). The CDR3 runs 17 residues. CDR3 residues: CASSPIYRGSGANVLTF. The CDR3 DNA reads as TGTGCCAGCAGTCCAATCTACAGGGGCTCTGGGGCCAACGTCCTGACTTTC. Supplemented by reference TRBV27 and TRBJ2-6, the full variable domain reads EAQVTQNPRYLITVTGKKLTVTCSQNMNHEYMSWYRQDPGLGLRQIYYSMNVEVTDKGDVPEGYKVSRKEKRNFPLILESPSPNQTSLYFCASSPIYRGSGANVLTFGAGSRLTVL.